The clone carrying this TCR beta chain has a handful of counts. Antigen unknown. The source of the sample is a study of T cells after yellow fever vaccination. By 5'RACE template switching, TCR cDNA was produced, with a universal primer site and UMIs added in the process. TCRdb analysed the 5' RACE reads with MiXCR anew, one entry per CDR3 protein. The sample shows more than 350,000 distinct CDR3 sequences, around a tenth of them seen only once. General observations from the study: High-abundance clonotypes from the bulk population could contaminate FACS-sorted repertoires.

The source material was PBMCs, sampled on the day of the first yellow fever vaccination. This receptor was identified in a man aged 18 to 30 who received the YFV17D yellow fever vaccine.

The chain's CDR3 is CATSDSGSIQYF. CDR3 nucleotide sequence: TGTGCCACCAGTGATAGTGGCAGCATTCAGTACTTC. V gene TRBV24-1 combines with J gene TRBJ2-4; D not certain. The CDR3 has 12 residues. V was shortened by 3 bases and J by 9 bases, with 8 bases between the two germline ends. CDR1 and CDR2 (germline): KGHDR, SFDVKD.